This entry features one TCR beta chain sequence. The data stem from a study of shared T cell receptors in the human thymus. The method was immunoSEQ multiplex PCR; TCRdb's version includes in-frame clones alone and lacks a portion of them. Among 700,000 or so clones, approximately 83% were seen once, and the ten largest hold about 0.0098%. These records were also assigned to another study, of human thymus T cells. That paper adds: Biased V and J segment usage appeared in thymus and peripheral blood. Related research described thymic repertoires that were highly overlapping among unrelated individuals.

This TCR was recovered from a girl in the first two years of life with a congenital heart defect. The sequenced material came from thymocytes.

The CDR3 bases are TGTGCCAGCAGCCATTCGGGGGGGTACAAATACAATGAGCAGTTCTTC. It codes for CASSHSGGYKYNEQFF. This chain joins TRBV7-9 and TRBJ2-1, with 8 positions matching TRBD2. J lost 4 bases, V lost 5 bases, and 10 bases had no gene match. The CDR3 extends over 16 amino acids. Germline V gene data show CDR1 as SEHNR and CDR2 as FQNEAQ (reference sequence).